A single sample gave rise to the 11 T cell receptor beta chains below, sequenced in a study of blood T cell repertoires in COVID-19. Profiled with immunoSEQ multiplex PCR; TCRdb holds only in-frame clones, not every one. The sample lists around 100,000 clones; about nine tenths were seen once. Sequencing input: peripheral blood. These receptors all stem from a woman older than 75 in a cohort sampled during active COVID-19.

This sequence joins TRBV6-5 and TRBJ2-1, with no clear D. With 2 bases removed from V and 8 bases from J, the gap between germline ends came to 13 bases. Germline V CDR1 and CDR2: MNHEY, SVGAGI. This CDR3 is built from 14 residues. This chain's CDR3 is CASSYESPSDEQFF. For the CDR3, the DNA is TGTGCCAGCAGTTACGAATCGCCCTCGGATGAGCAGTTCTTC.

In DNA form, the CDR3 reads TGTGCCAGTAGGAAGAGTGGACAGGACCATCAGCCCCAGCATTTT. This encodes CASRKSGQDHQPQHF. The V and J genes are TRBV19 and TRBJ1-5; 7 bases line up with TRBD1. The junction had 10 bases not matched to a gene; V was cut back by 6 bases and J by 5 bases. CDR1 and CDR2 from the germline V gene are LNHDA and SQIVND (reference sequence). The CDR3 is made up of 15 amino acids.

The chain carries TRBV19 and TRBJ2-3, with 9 positions matching TRBD1. V lost 5 bases, J lost 4 bases, and 10 bases stayed unmatched. The CDR3 is made up of 16 amino acids. CDR1 is LNHDA, CDR2 SQIVND, per germline (reference sequence). CDR3 bases: TGTGCCAGTAGTTCCAGGGACAGGGTAGTATCAGATACGCAGTATTTT. Translated, it gives CASSSRDRVVSDTQYF.

The J gene is TRBJ2-1, the V gene TRBV10-3; D might be TRBD2 (6 bases). CDR3 size: 16 residues. Deletions cut 0 bases from V and 4 bases from J, with 13 bases between. Germline values: CDR1 ENHRY, CDR2 SYGVKD. The CDR3 DNA is TGTGCCATCAGTGAGTCAGGTGGGGGGTCTTACAATGAGCAGTTCTTC. It yields the protein CAISESGGGSYNEQFF.

V gene TRBV15 combines with J gene TRBJ1-2, with 10 bases aligning to TRBD1. The V segment lost 1 base and the J segment 8 bases; nucleotides outside the gene matches: 4. CDR1 is LNHNV, CDR2 YYDKDF, per germline (reference sequence). The CDR3 covers 14 residues. CDR3 sequence (DNA): TGTGCCACCAGCAGAGCGGGGGACAGGGGCGGCTACACCTTC. It yields the protein CATSRAGDRGGYTF.

The genes are TRBV9 and TRBJ2-7, with a possible D match to TRBD2 (6 bases). The V end was cut by 4 bases, the J end by 3 bases, with 14 bases between. The germline V gene has CDR1 SGDLS and CDR2 YYNGEE. The CDR3 sequence is 14 residues long. CDR3 protein: CASSPTSGGYEQYF. Here the CDR3 DNA reads TGTGCCAGCAGCCCAACCTCCGGGGGCTACGAGCAGTACTTC.

This chain joins TRBV3-1 (or the pseudogene TRBV3-2) and TRBJ2-3; D is possibly TRBD1 (6 bases). The germline gives CDR1 LGHDT, CDR2 YNNKEL (reference sequence). This CDR3 is built from 18 residues. Trimming took off 0 bases at V and 7 bases at J, with 23 bases between the two ends. Here the CDR3 DNA reads TGTGCCAGCAGCCAAGATGGGACGCGTAGTAAGGGGACAAATACGCAGTATTTT. It is translated as CASSQDGTRSKGTNTQYF.

The chain has TRBV2 and TRBJ1-5; the D gene is possibly TRBD1 (6 bases). CDR1 is SNHLY, CDR2 FYNNEI, per germline. V was clipped by 5 bases and J by 6 bases, with 11 bases between them. The CDR3 covers 13 residues. The CDR3: CASSTQGIQPQHF. The CDR3 DNA reads as TGTGCCAGCAGTACACAGGGAATTCAGCCCCAGCATTTT. Full variable domain (remainder filled in from reference TRBV2 and TRBJ1-5): EPEVTQTPSHQVTQMGQEVILRCVPISNHLYFYWYRQILGQKVEFLVSFYNNEISEKSEIFDDQFSVERPDGSNFTLKIRSTKLEDSAMYFCASSTQGIQPQHFGDGTRLSIL.

The DNA of the CDR3 is TGTGCCAGTAGCCAGGGTTCGTCGGCGCCCCAGCATTTT. Protein: CASSQGSSAPQHF. The rearrangement joins TRBV19 to TRBJ1-5; D is perhaps TRBD1 (5 bases). Germline V CDR1 and CDR2: LNHDA, SQIVND (reference sequence). The CDR3 extends over 13 amino acids. V lost 6 bases and J 9 bases, leaving 15 bases between the germline ends.

V and J are TRBV10-3 and TRBJ2-2; 8 bases are shared with TRBD1. This CDR3 is built from 15 residues. Trimming cost V 6 bases and J 1 base; bases outside gene matches: 4. Germline values: CDR1 ENHRY, CDR2 SYGVKD. The CDR3 reads CAISLGTGNTGELFF. The CDR3 DNA reads as TGTGCCATCAGCCTCGGGACAGGGAACACCGGGGAGCTGTTTTTT.

This chain joins TRBV5-6 and TRBJ2-3; D unresolved. Germline-derived CDR1 and CDR2 are SGHDT and YYEEEE. The V end was cut by 0 bases, the J end by 6 bases, with 17 bases between. The CDR3 contains 16 residues. The CDR3 here is CASSLDRSRAVDTQYF. CDR3 in DNA: TGTGCCAGCAGCTTGGACCGTAGCAGAGCCGTGGATACGCAGTATTTT. Supplemented by reference TRBV5-6 and TRBJ2-3, the full variable domain reads DAGVTQSPTHLIKTRGQQVTLRCSPKSGHDTVSWYQQALGQGPQFIFQYYEEEERQRGNFPDRFSGHQFPNYSSELNVNALLLGDSALYLCASSLDRSRAVDTQYFGPGTRLTVL.